This T cell receptor (beta chain) was recovered during a study of OX40 agonist ivuxolimab in advanced cancers. Study as a whole: The drug used for patients, ivuxolimab, was an agonistic anti-OX40 (CD134) antibody.

Germline V gene data show CDR1 as LNHDA and CDR2 as SQIVND (reference sequence). V gave up 10 bases and J gave up 10 bases, with 32 bases separating them. This CDR3 comprises 17 residues. Assay: immunoSEQ multiplex PCR; the TCRdb copy retains only in-frame clones and omits some. This sample carries 75,000 to 95,000 clones, roughly 85% of them seen once, and the ten largest clones take roughly 3.1%. The sequence was collected from an adult with an advanced solid tumor such as melanoma, head and neck, liver or kidney cancer. Here the sequenced sample was CD4+ or CD8+ T cells sorted from blood, taken in a trial of the OX40 agonist ivuxolimab. The chain combines TRBV19 with TRBJ2-1; no reliable D call. The CDR3 protein is CATKPTLGVPLSGEQFF. As DNA, the CDR3 is TGTGCCACCAAACCAACTCTTGGGGTCCCACTTTCAGGAGAGCAGTTCTTC.